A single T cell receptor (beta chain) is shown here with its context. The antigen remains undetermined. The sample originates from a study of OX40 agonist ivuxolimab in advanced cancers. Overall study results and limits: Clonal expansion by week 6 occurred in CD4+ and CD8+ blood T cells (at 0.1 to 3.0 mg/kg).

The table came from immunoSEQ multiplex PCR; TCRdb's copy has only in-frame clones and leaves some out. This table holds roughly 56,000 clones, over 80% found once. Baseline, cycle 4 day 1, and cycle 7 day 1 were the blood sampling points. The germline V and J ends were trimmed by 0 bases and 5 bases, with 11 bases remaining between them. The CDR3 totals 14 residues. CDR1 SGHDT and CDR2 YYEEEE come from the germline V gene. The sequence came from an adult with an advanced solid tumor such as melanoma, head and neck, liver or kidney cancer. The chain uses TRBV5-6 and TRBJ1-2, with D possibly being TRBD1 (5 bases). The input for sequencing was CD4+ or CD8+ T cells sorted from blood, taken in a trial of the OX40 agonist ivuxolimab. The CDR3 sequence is CASSLGQTEYGYTF. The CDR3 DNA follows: TGTGCCAGCAGCTTGGGACAGACAGAATATGGCTACACCTTC.